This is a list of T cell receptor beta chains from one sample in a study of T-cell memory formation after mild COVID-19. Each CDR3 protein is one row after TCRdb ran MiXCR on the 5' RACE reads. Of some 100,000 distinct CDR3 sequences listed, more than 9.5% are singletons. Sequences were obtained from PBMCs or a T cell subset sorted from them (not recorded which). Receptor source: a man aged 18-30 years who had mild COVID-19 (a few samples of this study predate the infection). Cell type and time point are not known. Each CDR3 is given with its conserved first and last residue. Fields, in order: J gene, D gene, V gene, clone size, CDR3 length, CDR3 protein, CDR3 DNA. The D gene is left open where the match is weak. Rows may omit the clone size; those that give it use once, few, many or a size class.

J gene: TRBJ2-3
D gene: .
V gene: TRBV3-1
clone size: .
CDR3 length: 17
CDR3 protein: CASSQGFRVDGTDTQYF
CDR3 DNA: TGTGCCAGCAGCCAAGGGTTTAGGGTCGACGGCACAGATACGCAGTATTTT

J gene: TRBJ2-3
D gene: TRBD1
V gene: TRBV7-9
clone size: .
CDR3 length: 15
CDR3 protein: CASSLIGTGGDTQYF
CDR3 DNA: TGTGCCAGCAGCTTAATTGGGACAGGAGGAGATACGCAGTATTTT

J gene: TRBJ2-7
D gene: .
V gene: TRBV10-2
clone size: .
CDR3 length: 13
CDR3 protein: CASIGTLSYEQYF
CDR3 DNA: TGCGCCAGCATCGGGACACTCTCCTACGAGCAGTACTTC

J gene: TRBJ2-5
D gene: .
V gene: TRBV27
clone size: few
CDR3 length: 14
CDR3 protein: CASSSGLVQETQYF
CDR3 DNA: TGTGCCAGCAGTTCAGGGCTTGTACAAGAGACCCAGTACTTC

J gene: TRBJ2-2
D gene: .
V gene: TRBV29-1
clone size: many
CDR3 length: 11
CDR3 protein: CSGTTGSELFF
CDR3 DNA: TGCAGCGGGACGACGGGGTCGGAGCTGTTTTTT

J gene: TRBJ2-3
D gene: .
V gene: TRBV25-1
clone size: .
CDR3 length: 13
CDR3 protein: CAGEEETTDTQYF
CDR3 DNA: TGTGCCGGGGAGGAGGAGACCACAGATACGCAGTATTTT

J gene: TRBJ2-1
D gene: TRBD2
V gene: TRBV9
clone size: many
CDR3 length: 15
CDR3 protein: CASSLGLAGGAEQFF
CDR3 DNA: TGTGCCAGCAGCCTCGGACTAGCGGGGGGCGCTGAGCAGTTCTTC

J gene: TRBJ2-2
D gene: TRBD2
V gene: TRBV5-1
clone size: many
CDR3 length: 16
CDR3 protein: CASSLWLAGSTGELFF
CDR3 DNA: TGCGCCAGCAGCTTGTGGTTAGCGGGGTCCACCGGGGAGCTGTTTTTT

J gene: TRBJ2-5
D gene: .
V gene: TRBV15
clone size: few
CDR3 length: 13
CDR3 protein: CATAEGGTETQYF
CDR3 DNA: TGTGCCACGGCGGAGGGGGGCACAGAGACCCAGTACTTC

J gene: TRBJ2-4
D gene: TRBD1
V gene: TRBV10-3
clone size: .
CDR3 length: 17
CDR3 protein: CAISGFLQGITKNIQYF
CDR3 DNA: TGTGCCATCAGTGGGTTTCTACAGGGGATTACCAAAAACATTCAGTACTTC

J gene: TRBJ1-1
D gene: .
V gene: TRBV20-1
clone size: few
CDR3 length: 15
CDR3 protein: CSARDRGLPNTEAFF
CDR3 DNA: TGCAGTGCTAGAGATCGGGGGTTACCGAACACTGAAGCTTTCTTT

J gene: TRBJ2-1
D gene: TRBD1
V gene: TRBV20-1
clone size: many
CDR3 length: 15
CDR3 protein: CSARDRTGPYNEQFF
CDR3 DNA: TGCAGTGCTAGGGACCGGACAGGTCCCTACAATGAGCAGTTCTTC

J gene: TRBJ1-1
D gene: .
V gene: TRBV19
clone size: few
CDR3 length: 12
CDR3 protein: CAIRAGNTEAFF
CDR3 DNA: TGTGCCATCCGCGCGGGGAACACTGAAGCTTTCTTT

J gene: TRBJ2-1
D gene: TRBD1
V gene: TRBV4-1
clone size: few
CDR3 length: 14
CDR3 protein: CASSQVTGVNEQFF
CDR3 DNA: TGCGCCAGCAGCCAAGTAACAGGGGTGAATGAGCAGTTCTTC

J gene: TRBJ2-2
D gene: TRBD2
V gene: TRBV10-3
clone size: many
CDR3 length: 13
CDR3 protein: CAAGREGTGELFF
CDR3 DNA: TGTGCCGCAGGGAGGGAAGGAACCGGGGAGCTGTTTTTT

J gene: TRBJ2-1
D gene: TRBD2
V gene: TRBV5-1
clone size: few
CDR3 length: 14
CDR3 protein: CASSVTSGGPEQFF
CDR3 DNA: TGCGCCAGCAGTGTGACTAGCGGGGGGCCTGAGCAGTTCTTC